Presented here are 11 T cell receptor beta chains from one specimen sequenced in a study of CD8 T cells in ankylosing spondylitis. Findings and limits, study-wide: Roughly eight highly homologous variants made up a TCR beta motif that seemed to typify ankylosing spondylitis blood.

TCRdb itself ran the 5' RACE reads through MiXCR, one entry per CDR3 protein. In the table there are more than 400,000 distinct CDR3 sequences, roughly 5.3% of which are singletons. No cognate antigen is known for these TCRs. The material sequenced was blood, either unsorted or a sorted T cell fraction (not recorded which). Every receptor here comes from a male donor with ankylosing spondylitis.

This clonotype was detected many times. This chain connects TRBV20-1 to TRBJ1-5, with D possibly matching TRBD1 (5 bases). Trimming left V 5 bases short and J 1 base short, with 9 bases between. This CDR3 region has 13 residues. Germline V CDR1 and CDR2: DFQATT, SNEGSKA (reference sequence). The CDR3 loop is CSAVWTSNQPQHF. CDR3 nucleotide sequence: TGCAGTGCTGTATGGACAAGCAATCAGCCCCAGCATTTT.

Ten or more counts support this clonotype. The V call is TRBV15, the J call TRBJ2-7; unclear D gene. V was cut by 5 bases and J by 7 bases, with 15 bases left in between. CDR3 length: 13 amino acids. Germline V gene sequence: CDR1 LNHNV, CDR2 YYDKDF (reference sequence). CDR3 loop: CATSPDPRKEQYF. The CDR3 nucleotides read TGTGCCACCAGCCCGGACCCAAGGAAAGAGCAGTACTTC.

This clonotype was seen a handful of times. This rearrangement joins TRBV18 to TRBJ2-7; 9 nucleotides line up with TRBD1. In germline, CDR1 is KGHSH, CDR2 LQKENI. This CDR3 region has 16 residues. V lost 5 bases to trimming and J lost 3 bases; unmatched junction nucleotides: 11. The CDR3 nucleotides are TGTGCCAGCTCATTGACAGGGGGAATCCCTAACTACGAGCAGTACTTC. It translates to CASSLTGGIPNYEQYF.

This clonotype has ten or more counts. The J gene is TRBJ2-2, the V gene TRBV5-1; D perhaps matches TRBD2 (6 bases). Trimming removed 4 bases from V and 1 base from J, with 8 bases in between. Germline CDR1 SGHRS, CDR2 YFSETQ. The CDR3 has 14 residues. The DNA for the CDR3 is TGCGCCAGCAGCCTGCGGGAGAACACCGGGGAGCTGTTTTTT. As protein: CASSLRENTGELFF.

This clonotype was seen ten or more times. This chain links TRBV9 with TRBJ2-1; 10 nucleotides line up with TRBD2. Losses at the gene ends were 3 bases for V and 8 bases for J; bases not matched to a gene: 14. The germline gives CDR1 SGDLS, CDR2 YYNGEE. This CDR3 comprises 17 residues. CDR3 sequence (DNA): TGTGCCAGCAGCGGTCGGCTACTAGCGGGGCTCAGGGATGAGCAGTTCTTC. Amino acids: CASSGRLLAGLRDEQFF.

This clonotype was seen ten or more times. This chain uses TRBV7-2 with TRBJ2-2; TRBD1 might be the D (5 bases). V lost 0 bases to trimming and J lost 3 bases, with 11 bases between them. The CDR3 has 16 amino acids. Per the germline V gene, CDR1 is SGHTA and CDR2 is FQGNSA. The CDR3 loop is CASSLAQGVHTGELFF. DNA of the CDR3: TGTGCCAGCAGCTTAGCCCAGGGTGTTCACACCGGGGAGCTGTTTTTT.

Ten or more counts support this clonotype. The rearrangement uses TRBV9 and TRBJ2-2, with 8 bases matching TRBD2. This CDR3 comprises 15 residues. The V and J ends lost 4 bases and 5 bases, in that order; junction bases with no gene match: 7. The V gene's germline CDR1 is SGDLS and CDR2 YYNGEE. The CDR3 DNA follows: TGTGCCAGCAGCCCCAGTTTAGCGGGAACCGGGGAGCTGTTTTTT. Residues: CASSPSLAGTGELFF.

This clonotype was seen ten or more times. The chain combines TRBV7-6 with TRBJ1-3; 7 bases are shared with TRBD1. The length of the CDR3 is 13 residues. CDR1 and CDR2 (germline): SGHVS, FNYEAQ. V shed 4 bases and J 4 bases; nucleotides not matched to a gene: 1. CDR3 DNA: TGTGCCAGCAGCTCGGGACAGGGAAACACCATATATTTT. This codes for CASSSGQGNTIYF.

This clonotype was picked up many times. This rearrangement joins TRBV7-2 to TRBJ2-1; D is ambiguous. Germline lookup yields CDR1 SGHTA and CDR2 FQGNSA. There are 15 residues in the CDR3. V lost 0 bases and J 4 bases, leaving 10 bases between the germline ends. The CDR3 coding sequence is TGTGCCAGCAGCTTAGCGGTGGCCCCTTACAATGAGCAGTTCTTC. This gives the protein CASSLAVAPYNEQFF. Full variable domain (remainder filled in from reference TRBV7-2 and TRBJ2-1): GAGVSQSPSNKVTEKGKDVELRCDPISGHTALYWYRQSLGQGLEFLIYFQGNSAPDKSGLPSDRFSAERTGGSVSTLTIQRTQQEDSAVYLCASSLAVAPYNEQFFGPGTRLTVL.

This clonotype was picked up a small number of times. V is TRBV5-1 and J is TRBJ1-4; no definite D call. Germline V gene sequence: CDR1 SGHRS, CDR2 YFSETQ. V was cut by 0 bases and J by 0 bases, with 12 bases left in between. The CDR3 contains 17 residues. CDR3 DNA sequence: TGCGCCAGCAGCTTGGCCCTTAGACGGACAACTAATGAAAAACTGTTTTTT. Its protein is CASSLALRRTTNEKLFF.

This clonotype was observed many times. The CDR3 DNA follows: TGCAGTTGCAAGGGACTCTCCTACAATGAGCAGTTCTTC. Translation: CSCKGLSYNEQFF. J is TRBJ2-1 and V is TRBV20-1; tentative D call: TRBD2 (6 bases). Germline CDR1 is DFQATT and CDR2 is SNEGSKA (reference sequence). Trimming pared 8 bases from V and 0 bases from J, leaving 11 bases between. The CDR3 totals 13 residues.